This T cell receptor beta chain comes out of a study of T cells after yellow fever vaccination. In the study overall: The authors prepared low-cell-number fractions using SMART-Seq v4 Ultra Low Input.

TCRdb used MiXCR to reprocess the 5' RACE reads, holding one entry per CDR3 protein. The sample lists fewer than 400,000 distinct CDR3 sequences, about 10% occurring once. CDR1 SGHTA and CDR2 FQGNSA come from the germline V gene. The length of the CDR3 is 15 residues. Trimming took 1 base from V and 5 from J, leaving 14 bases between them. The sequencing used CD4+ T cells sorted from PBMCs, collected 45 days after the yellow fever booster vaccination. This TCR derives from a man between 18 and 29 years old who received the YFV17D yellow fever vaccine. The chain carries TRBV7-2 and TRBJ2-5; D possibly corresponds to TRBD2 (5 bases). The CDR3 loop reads CASSLVASSWETQYF. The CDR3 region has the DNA TGTGCCAGCAGCTTAGTTGCGTCTAGCTGGGAGACCCAGTACTTC.